This T cell receptor (beta chain) is drawn from a study of cytomegalovirus exposure and HLA in healthy donors. With 0 bases clipped from V and 4 bases from J, the junction kept 2 bases outside the gene matches. The germline V gene has CDR1 SGHRS and CDR2 YFSETQ. The CDR3 has 14 amino acids. Study results and caveats: Across all donors, roughly uniform sequencing depth was an assumption of the presence/absence analyses. It has been reported that TCR beta sequences accurately predicted the HLA-A and HLA-B alleles of most subjects. Confirmation in vitro established that a few CMV-associated chains were specific for CMV antigens. Generally TCR sequences proved uncommon, though certain public TCRs appeared in numerous donors.

Worth noting for this clone: What it recognizes is unknown.

The study ran its PCR with 60 Vbeta and 13 Jbeta primers. The repertoire was sequenced with immunoSEQ multiplex PCR; TCRdb's copy has only in-frame clones and lacks some. The table records 250,000 to 350,000 clones, roughly 88% of them present only once. Sequenced sample: PBMCs. The gene calls are TRBV5-1 and TRBJ2-3; TRBD1 agrees at 7 bases. This clonotype originated in a man in his forties in good health and CMV-seropositive. This chain's CDR3 is CASSLAQGADTQYF. DNA for the CDR3: TGCGCCAGCAGCTTGGCGCAGGGGGCAGATACGCAGTATTTT.